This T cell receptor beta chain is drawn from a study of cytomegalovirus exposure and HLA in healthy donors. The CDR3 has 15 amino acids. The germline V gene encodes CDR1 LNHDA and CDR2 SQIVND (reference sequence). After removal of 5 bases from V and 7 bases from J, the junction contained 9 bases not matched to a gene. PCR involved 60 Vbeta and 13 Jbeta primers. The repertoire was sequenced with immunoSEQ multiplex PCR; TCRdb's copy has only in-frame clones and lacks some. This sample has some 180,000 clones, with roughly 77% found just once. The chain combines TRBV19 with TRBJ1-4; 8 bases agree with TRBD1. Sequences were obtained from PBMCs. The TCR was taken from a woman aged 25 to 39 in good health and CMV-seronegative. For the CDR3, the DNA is TGTGCCAGTAGTCTCGGACAGGGTATCAGTGAAAAACTGTTTTTT. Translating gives CASSLGQGISEKLFF.